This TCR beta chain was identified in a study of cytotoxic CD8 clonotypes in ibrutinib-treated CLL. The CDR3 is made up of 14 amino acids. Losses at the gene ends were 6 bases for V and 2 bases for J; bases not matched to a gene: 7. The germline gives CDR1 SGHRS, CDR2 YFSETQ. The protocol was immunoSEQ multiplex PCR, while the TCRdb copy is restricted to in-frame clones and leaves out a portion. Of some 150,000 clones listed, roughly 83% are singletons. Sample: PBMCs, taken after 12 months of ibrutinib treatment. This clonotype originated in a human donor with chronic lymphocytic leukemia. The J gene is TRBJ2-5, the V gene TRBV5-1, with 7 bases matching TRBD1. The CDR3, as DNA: TGCGCCAGCACGCAACAGGGGAAACAAGAGACCCAGTACTTC. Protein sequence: CASTQQGKQETQYF.